This entry describes one T cell receptor beta chain. Original analysis: Nucleated cell number was recorded as an estimate derived from reference gene primer amplification. Measured with immunoSEQ multiplex PCR; TCRdb has only the in-frame clones, and not every one. V, J and clone size are those of that table, while D and trimming were read from the DNA. In the table there are 470,000 or so clones, around 89% of which are singletons. This specimen belongs to a study of blood T cell repertoires in COVID-19. Across the study: There were acute and convalescent COVID-19 samples, and they came from the United States, Italy and Spain. Sources were T cells, B-cell-depleted T cells, or PBMCs; the material itself was cDNA or gDNA.

Trimming cost V 4 bases and J 6 bases, with 16 bases left between them. Germline V CDR1 and CDR2: LGHDT, YNNKEL (reference sequence). The CDR3 length is 15 residues. Source material: peripheral blood. The V call is TRBV3-1 (or the pseudogene TRBV3-2), the J call TRBJ2-1, with a tentative D call TRBD1 (6 bases). This sequence was found in a woman aged 25 to 39 with acute or convalescent COVID-19. CDR3 coding DNA: TGTGCCAGCAGCCCTCTTTCACAGGGATTCAATGAGCAGTTCTTC. Translation: CASSPLSQGFNEQFF.